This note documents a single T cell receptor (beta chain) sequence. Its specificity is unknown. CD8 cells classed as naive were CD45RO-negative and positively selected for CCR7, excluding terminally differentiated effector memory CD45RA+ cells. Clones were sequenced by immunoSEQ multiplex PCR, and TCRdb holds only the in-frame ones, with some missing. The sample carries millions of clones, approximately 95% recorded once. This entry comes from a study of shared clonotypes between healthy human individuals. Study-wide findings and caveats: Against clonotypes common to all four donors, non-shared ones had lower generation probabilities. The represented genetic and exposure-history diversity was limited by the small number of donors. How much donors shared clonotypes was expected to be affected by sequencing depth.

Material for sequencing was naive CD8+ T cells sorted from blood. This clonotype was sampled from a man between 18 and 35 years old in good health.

Here the CDR3 DNA reads TGCGCCAGCAGCCAAGCTTTATCTAGGACCAATCAGCCCCAGCATTTT. As protein: CASSQALSRTNQPQHF. The chain carries TRBV4-1 and TRBJ1-5; D unclear. This CDR3 contains 16 residues. V lost 1 base to trimming and J lost 3 bases, with 13 bases between them. CDR1 is MGHRA, CDR2 YSYEKL, per germline.